This entry lists 17 T cell receptor beta chains sequenced from one sample in a study of blood T cell repertoires in COVID-19. Assay used: immunoSEQ multiplex PCR; TCRdb lists only in-frame clones, some missing. The table shows about 240,000 clones, with 65% to 85% occurring only once. The sequenced sample consisted of peripheral blood. These receptors were taken from a human donor in a cohort sampled during active COVID-19.

This chain connects TRBV5-1 to TRBJ1-2; tentative D call: TRBD1 (5 bases). Germline CDR1 reads SGHRS; CDR2 reads YFSETQ. V shed 5 bases and J shed 1 base, with 12 bases lying between them. The CDR3 runs 14 residues. The CDR3 reads CASRVQGGNYGYTF. The DNA for the CDR3 is TGCGCCAGCAGAGTTCAGGGCGGTAACTATGGCTACACCTTC. The entire variable domain, with the rest obtained from reference TRBV5-1 and TRBJ1-2, is as follows: KAGVTQTPRYLIKTRGQQVTLSCSPISGHRSVSWYQQTPGQGLQFLFEYFSETQRNKGNFPGRFSGRQFSNSRSEMNVSTLELGDSALYLCASRVQGGNYGYTFGSGTRLTVV.

The chain uses TRBV10-1 and TRBJ2-3; TRBD2 aligns across 10 bases. The V gene end was trimmed by 5 bases and the J gene end by 5 bases; junction bases not matched to a gene: 10. This CDR3 comprises 16 residues. CDR1 and CDR2 from the germline V gene are WNHNN and SYGVQD (reference sequence). In nucleotides, the CDR3 is TGCGCCAGCAGTTCTAGCGGGAGAGGGTTACGAGATACGCAGTATTTT. Its protein is CASSSSGRGLRDTQYF.

This chain joins TRBV28 and TRBJ2-1, with a tentative D call TRBD1 (5 bases). The germline gives CDR1 MDHEN, CDR2 SYDVKM. The CDR3 is made up of 14 amino acids. The V end lost 8 bases, the J end lost 5 bases, and 16 bases lay between the germline ends. In nucleotides, the CDR3 is TGTGCCAGCGGCAGGGTATCGTCGAACAATGAGCAGTTCTTC. Translated, it gives CASGRVSSNNEQFF. The complete variable domain, with remaining parts taken from reference TRBV28 and TRBJ2-1, reads DVKVTQSSRYLVKRTGEKVFLECVQDMDHENMFWYRQDPGLGLRLIYFSYDVKMKEKGDIPEGYSVSREKKERFSLILESASTNQTSMYLCASGRVSSNNEQFFGPGTRLTVL.

This sequence joins TRBV12-5 and TRBJ2-7; TRBD2 might be the D (6 bases). CDR3 length: 22 residues. Germline V CDR1 and CDR2: LGHNT, FRNRAP. The V end lost 0 bases, the J end lost 0 bases, and 30 bases lay between the germline ends. In DNA, the CDR3 is TGTGCTAGTGGTTTGGTACTCGGAGGATTGGGGCAGGGAGGCTTGAGCTCCTACGAGCAGTACTTC. The encoded protein is CASGLVLGGLGQGGLSSYEQYF. Drawing the rest from reference TRBV12-5 and TRBJ2-7, the complete variable domain is DARVTQTPRHKVTEMGQEVTMRCQPILGHNTVFWYRQTMMQGLELLAYFRNRAPLDDSGMPKDRFSAEMPDATLATLKIQPSEPRDSAVYFCASGLVLGGLGQGGLSSYEQYFGPGTRLTVT.

The rearrangement links TRBV6-5 to TRBJ1-5; 10 bases match TRBD1. The germline V gene encodes CDR1 MNHEY and CDR2 SVGAGI. V gave up 5 bases and J gave up 6 bases; unmatched junction bases: 7. This CDR3 is built from 15 residues. CDR3 in DNA: TGTGCCAGCAGTACACGGACAGGGGGTCCTCAGCCCCAGCATTTT. It translates to CASSTRTGGPQPQHF.

The rearrangement joins TRBV15 to TRBJ1-3, with no clear D. Germline loops: CDR1 LNHNV, CDR2 YYDKDF (reference sequence). The CDR3 extends over 17 amino acids. Trimming took off 5 bases at V and 0 bases at J, with 17 bases between the two ends. The CDR3 protein is CATSFQKGGPSGNTIYF. DNA of the CDR3: TGTGCCACCAGCTTCCAGAAGGGAGGACCCTCTGGAAACACCATATATTTT.

V gene TRBV3-1 (or the pseudogene TRBV3-2) combines with J gene TRBJ2-3; 8 bases map to TRBD2. The CDR3 consists of 16 residues. Germline trimming cut 4 bases from V and 4 bases from J; bases unmatched to any gene: 10. The germline gives CDR1 LGHDT, CDR2 YNNKEL (reference sequence). The CDR3: CASSPRGGAGADTQYF. The CDR3 bases are TGTGCCAGCAGCCCCCGAGGAGGAGCGGGGGCAGATACGCAGTATTTT.

This clone was seen a few times. The CDR3, as DNA: TGCGCCAGCGCCCCCGCGGTGGGGAGGGTGAACACTGAAGCTTTCTTT. Its translation: CASAPAVGRVNTEAFF. This rearrangement joins TRBV5-1 to TRBJ1-1, with D unclear. The germline V gene has CDR1 SGHRS and CDR2 YFSETQ. There are 16 residues in the CDR3. Between the trimmed V and J ends, which lost 7 bases and 0 bases, there was a span of 19 bases.

J is TRBJ2-3 and V is TRBV5-1; a possible D gene is TRBD1 (6 bases). Germline V gene data show CDR1 as SGHRS and CDR2 as YFSETQ. V was pared by 3 bases and J by 1 base, with 15 bases between. The length of the CDR3 is 16 residues. The DNA for the CDR3 is TGCGCCAGCAGCTCGCCCACAGGGAGCGGCACAGATACGCAGTATTTT. This translates into CASSSPTGSGTDTQYF.

This chain uses TRBV19 with TRBJ2-1; 9 bases match TRBD1. After removal of 11 bases from V and 7 bases from J, the junction contained 12 bases not matched to a gene. The germline gives CDR1 LNHDA, CDR2 SQIVND (reference sequence). This CDR3 is built from 14 residues. CDR3 nucleotides: TGTGCCTCCACAGGGACAGGGTATTTGAATGAGCAGTTCTTC. It yields the protein CASTGTGYLNEQFF.

This clone was seen a few times. V is TRBV11-3 and J is TRBJ2-5, with 7 bases identical to TRBD2. Germline CDR1 SGHNT, CDR2 YENEEA. J was trimmed by 7 bases and V by 3 bases; bases with no gene match: 14. The CDR3 runs to 16 residues. The CDR3 bases are TGTGCCAGCAGCTTTGCCTTCGGGACTACTTACGGGACCCAGTACTTC. Translated: CASSFAFGTTYGTQYF.

In nucleotides, the CDR3 is TGTGCCAGCAGCCCTAACCGCCCGGGACAGGGTTATAATCAGCCCCAGCATTTT. Translated: CASSPNRPGQGYNQPQHF. This rearrangement joins TRBV7-8 to TRBJ1-5, with 9 bases identical to TRBD1. CDR1 and CDR2 (germline): SGHVS, FQNEAQ. The CDR3 extends over 18 amino acids. After removal of 5 bases from V and 4 bases from J, the junction contained 15 bases not matched to a gene.

The chain joins TRBV20-1 to TRBJ2-5; D is ambiguous. The CDR3 spans 13 residues. Trimming took off 6 bases at V and 2 bases at J, with 13 bases between the two ends. Germline CDR1 reads DFQATT; CDR2 reads SNEGSKA (reference sequence). DNA of the CDR3: TGCAGTGCCAGTAGCCATTCTCAAGAGACCCAGTACTTC. Translated: CSASSHSQETQYF.

This clone was counted many times. The V and J genes are TRBV9 and TRBJ2-7; TRBD1 matches at 11 bases. The CDR3 totals 15 residues. The germline V gene has CDR1 SGDLS and CDR2 YYNGEE. V trimming: 0 bases; J trimming: 6 bases; junction bases outside the gene matches: 5. The CDR3 coding sequence is TGTGCCAGCAGCGTAGTGGACAGGGGGCGAGGCGAGCAGTACTTC. Protein sequence: CASSVVDRGRGEQYF.

The chain employs TRBV7-9 and TRBJ2-2; a weak D match, TRBD2 (6 bases). Germline V CDR1 and CDR2: SEHNR, FQNEAQ (reference sequence). V lost 2 bases to trimming and J lost 6 bases, with 10 bases between them. The CDR3 is 14 amino acids. CDR3 DNA sequence: TGTGCCAGCAGCTTATCCCCTAGCGCCGGGGAGCTGTTTTTT. Its protein product is CASSLSPSAGELFF.

The chain joins TRBV28 to TRBJ1-3, with TRBD1 identical over 8 bases. With V trimmed by 6 bases and J by 4 bases, 11 bases remained unmatched. The germline V gene has CDR1 MDHEN and CDR2 SYDVKM. The CDR3 loop spans 16 amino acids. This chain's CDR3 is CASSTTIDRGGNTIYF. In DNA form, the CDR3 reads TGTGCCAGCAGCACCACCATCGACAGGGGAGGAAACACCATATATTTT. Full variable domain (remainder filled in from reference TRBV28 and TRBJ1-3): DVKVTQSSRYLVKRTGEKVFLECVQDMDHENMFWYRQDPGLGLRLIYFSYDVKMKEKGDIPEGYSVSREKKERFSLILESASTNQTSMYLCASSTTIDRGGNTIYFGEGSWLTVV.

The CDR3 sequence: CASSLGLKSTDTQYF. In nucleotides, the CDR3 is TGTGCCAGCAGCTTGGGACTTAAAAGCACAGATACGCAGTATTTT. This chain uses TRBV5-8 with TRBJ2-3, with D unresolved. The ends were cut back, 0 bases at V and 0 bases at J, with 8 bases in the middle. Germline V gives CDR1 SGHTS, CDR2 YDEGEE. This CDR3 is 15 amino acids long.